In its sample, the clone carrying this TCR beta chain was seen a few times. These data belong to a study of response to subunit inactivated influenza vaccine. One entry per CDR3 protein results from TCRdb running MiXCR on the RT-PCR reads. The sample consists of roughly 650,000 distinct CDR3 sequences, around 15% of them appearing once. The ends lost 3 bases at V and 6 bases at J; junction bases unmatched: 7. The V gene's germline CDR1 is SGHDT and CDR2 YYEEEE. The CDR3 totals 16 residues. The V gene is TRBV5-6, the J gene TRBJ2-5, with TRBD2 identical over 14 bases. The starting material was PBMCs from blood, obtained approximately 15 days before vaccination. The source is a man aged 45-65 years who received an inactivated influenza vaccine. In DNA form, the CDR3 reads TGTGCCAGCAGCTACCTGGGACTAGCGGGAGTACAGACCCAGTACTTC. Residues: CASSYLGLAGVQTQYF.